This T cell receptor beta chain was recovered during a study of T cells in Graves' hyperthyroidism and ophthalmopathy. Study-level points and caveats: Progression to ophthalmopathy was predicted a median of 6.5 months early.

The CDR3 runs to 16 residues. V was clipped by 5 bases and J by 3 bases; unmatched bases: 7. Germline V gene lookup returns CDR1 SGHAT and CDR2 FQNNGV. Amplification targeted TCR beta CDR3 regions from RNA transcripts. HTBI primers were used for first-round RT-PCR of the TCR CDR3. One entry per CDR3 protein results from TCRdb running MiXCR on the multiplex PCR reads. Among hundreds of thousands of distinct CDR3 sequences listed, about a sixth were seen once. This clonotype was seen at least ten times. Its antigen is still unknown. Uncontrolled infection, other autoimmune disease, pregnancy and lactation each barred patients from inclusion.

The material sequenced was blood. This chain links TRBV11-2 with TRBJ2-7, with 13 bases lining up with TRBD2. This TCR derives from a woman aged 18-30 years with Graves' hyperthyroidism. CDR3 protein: CASSMGLAGFDYEQYF. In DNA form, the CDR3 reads TGTGCCAGCAGCATGGGACTAGCGGGGTTTGACTACGAGCAGTACTTC.